Listed here is a single T cell receptor beta chain. The data were taken from a study of cytomegalovirus exposure and HLA in healthy donors. The PCR had 60 Vbeta and 13 Jbeta primers. The repertoire was sequenced with immunoSEQ multiplex PCR; TCRdb's copy has only in-frame clones and lacks some. In the table there are about 180,000 clones, approximately 80% of which are singletons. Trimming removed 5 bases from V and 5 bases from J, with 18 bases in between. Germline V gives CDR1 SGHVS, CDR2 FQNEAQ. The CDR3 runs 15 residues. The TCR comes from a man in his late teens or twenties in good health and CMV-seronegative. The sequencing sample was made of PBMCs. This rearrangement joins TRBV7-8 to TRBJ1-1; D is uncertain. This chain's CDR3 is CASSQSGSLGTEAFF. In nucleotides, the CDR3 is TGTGCCAGCAGCCAATCCGGGTCCCTTGGGACTGAAGCTTTCTTT.